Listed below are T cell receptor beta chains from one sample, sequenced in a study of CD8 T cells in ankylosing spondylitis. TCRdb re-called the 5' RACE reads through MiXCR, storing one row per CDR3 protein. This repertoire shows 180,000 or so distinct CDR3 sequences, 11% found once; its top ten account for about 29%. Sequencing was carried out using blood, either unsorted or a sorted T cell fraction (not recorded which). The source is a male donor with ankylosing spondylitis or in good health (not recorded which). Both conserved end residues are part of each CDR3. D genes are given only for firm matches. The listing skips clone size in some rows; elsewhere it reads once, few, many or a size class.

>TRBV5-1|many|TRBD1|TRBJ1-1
TGCGCCAGCAGATCATCTACTAGGACAGGGGCTGAAGCTTTCTTT
CASRSSTRTGAEAFF
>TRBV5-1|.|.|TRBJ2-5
TGCGCCAGCAGCTTGGTCACCTCCGGGGAGACCCAGTACTTC
CASSLVTSGETQYF
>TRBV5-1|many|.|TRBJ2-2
TGCGCCAGCAGCTTGACCCAGCCGAACACCGGGGAGCTGTTTTTT
CASSLTQPNTGELFF
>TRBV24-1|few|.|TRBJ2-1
TGTGCCACCAGTGATTTCGCCCGGGACTCTCGACCCGACCTATACAATGAGCAGTTCTTC
CATSDFARDSRPDLYNEQFF
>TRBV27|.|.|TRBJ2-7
TGTGCCAGCAGTCGGACAGAGACCTACGAGCAGTACTTC
CASSRTETYEQYF
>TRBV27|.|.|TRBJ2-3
TGTGCCAGCAGTTTAATGTCCGGGCCCACAGATACGCAGTATTTT
CASSLMSGPTDTQYF
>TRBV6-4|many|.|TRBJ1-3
TGTGCCAGCACTAAGGGTATGGCTTCTGGAAACACCATATATTTT
CASTKGMASGNTIYF
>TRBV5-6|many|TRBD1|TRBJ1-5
TGTGCCAGCAGCCGGGACAGGGGAGGTCAGCCCCAGCATTTT
CASSRDRGGQPQHF
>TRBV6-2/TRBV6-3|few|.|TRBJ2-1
TGTGCCAGCAGTTACAACGGGGGGCGGAACAATGAGCAGTTCTTC
CASSYNGGRNNEQFF
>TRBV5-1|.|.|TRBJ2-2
TGCGCCAGCAGCTCCCCCAGCGGGGAGCTGTTTTTT
CASSSPSGELFF
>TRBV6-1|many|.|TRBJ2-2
TGTGCCAGCGGAGCCTTCGCGTCGGGGGTAACCGGGGAGCTGTTTTTT
CASGAFASGVTGELFF
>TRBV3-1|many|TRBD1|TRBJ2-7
TGTGCCAGCAGCCTGGGACAGGGGGTTGGAGAGCAGTACTTC
CASSLGQGVGEQYF
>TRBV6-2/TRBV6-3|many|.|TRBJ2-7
TGTGCCAGCAGTCACCGGGCCTCCTACGAGCAGTACTTC
CASSHRASYEQYF
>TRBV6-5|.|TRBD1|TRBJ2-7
TGTGCCAGCAACGCACCTGGGACAGAACAGCAGTACTTC
CASNAPGTEQQYF
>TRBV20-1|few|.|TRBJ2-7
TGCAGTGCTAGAGTCGACACCAAGTTCACCTACGAGCAGTACTTC
CSARVDTKFTYEQYF
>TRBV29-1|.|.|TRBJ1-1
TGCAGCGTTGAAGCACAAACGAGGACTGAAGCTTTCTTT
CSVEAQTRTEAFF
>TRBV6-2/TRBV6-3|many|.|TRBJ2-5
TGTGCCAGCAGTTATGGTGAGACCCAGTACTTC
CASSYGETQYF
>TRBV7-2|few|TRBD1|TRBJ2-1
TGTGCCAGCAGCTCTTCGGACAGGGGACGGTCCTACAATGAGCAGTTCTTC
CASSSSDRGRSYNEQFF
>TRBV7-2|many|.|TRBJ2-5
TGTGCCAGCGGGGAGATAGAGACCCAGTACTTC
CASGEIETQYF
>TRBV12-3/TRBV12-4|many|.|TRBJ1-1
TGTGCCAGCAGTCCGGGACGGGTGAACACTGAAGCTTTCTTT
CASSPGRVNTEAFF
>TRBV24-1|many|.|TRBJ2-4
TGTGCCACCAGTGTCGGCGGGGCCAAAAACATTCAGTACTTC
CATSVGGAKNIQYF
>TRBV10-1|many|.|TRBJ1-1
TGCGCCAGCAGCCACCCTAGGCAGGGGCTTCGAGGGCCTGAAGCTTTCTTT
CASSHPRQGLRGPEAFF
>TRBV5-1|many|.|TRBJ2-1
TGCGCCAGCAGCCTGGACCACAATGAGCAGTTCTTC
CASSLDHNEQFF
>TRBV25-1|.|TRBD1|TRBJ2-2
TGTGCCAGCAGCTCTCAGGGGGCGCGTTTCGGGGAGCTGTTTTTT
CASSSQGARFGELFF
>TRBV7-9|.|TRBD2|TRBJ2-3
TGTGCCAGCAGCTTTCGGGGGGTGGGCACAGATACGCAGTATTTT
CASSFRGVGTDTQYF
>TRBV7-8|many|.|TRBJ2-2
TGTGCCAGCACACGAGAGCGGCTGAACACCGGGGAGCTGTTTTTT
CASTRERLNTGELFF
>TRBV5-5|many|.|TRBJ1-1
TGTGCCAGCAGCTCCCTTTCGGTAGCTTTCTTT
CASSSLSVAFF
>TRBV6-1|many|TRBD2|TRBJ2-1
TGTGCCAGCATCCGACTAGCGGGAGCGGCAAATGAGCAGTTCTTC
CASIRLAGAANEQFF